This TCR beta chain was documented in a study of T cell clusters in autoimmune cytopenias. About the research overall: TRB sequencing had a median 51,575 reads and 2,350 distinct clonotypes per sample.

Each sample's input was around 250 ng genomic DNA, 30,000 to 45,000 genome equivalents. Regarding this clonotype: Antigen: not known.

Findings of the study overall: Healthy donors had approximately 3.3-fold more exclusive TRB clusters than active autoimmune hepatitis patients. TRB repertoire shifts in secondary cytopenia and chronic lymphocytic leukemia mostly reflected lymphoma, not autoimmunity. A dominant lymphoma-associated repertoire apparently masked the cluster-lack signature in secondary cytopenia versus chronic lymphocytic leukemia.

CDR1 SGHTA and CDR2 FQGNSA come from the germline V gene. This CDR3 is built from 13 residues. Multiplex touch-down PCR amplified TRB using TRB-A and TRB-B pools in one tube. With the multiplex PCR reads reprocessed, TCRdb shows one record per CDR3 protein and no DNA. Recorded for this sample: thousands of distinct CDR3 sequences. The rearrangement uses TRBV7-2 and TRBJ2-1. The sample taken for sequencing was peripheral blood. This receptor was taken from a human donor with an autoimmune cytopenia or autoimmune hepatitis (not recorded which). The CDR3 loop is CASSLIVSKEQFF.